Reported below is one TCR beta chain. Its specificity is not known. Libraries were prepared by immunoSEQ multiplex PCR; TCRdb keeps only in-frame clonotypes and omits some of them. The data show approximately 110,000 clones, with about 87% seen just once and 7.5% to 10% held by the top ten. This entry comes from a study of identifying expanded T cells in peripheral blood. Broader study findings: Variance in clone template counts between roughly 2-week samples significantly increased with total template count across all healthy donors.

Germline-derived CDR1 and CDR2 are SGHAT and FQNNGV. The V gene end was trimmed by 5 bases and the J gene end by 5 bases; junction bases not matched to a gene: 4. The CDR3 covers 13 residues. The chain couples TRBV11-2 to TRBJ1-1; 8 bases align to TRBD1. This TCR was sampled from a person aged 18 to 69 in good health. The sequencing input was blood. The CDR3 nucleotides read TGTGCCAGCAGCGGACAGGGTTGGACTGAAGCTTTCTTT. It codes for CASSGQGWTEAFF. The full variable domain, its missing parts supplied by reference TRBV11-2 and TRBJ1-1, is EAGVAQSPRYKIIEKRQSVAFWCNPISGHATLYWYQQILGQGPKLLIQFQNNGVVDDSQLPKDRFSAERLKGVDSTLKIQPAKLEDSAVYLCASSGQGWTEAFFGQGTRLTVV.